Listed below are T cell receptor beta chains from one sample, sequenced in a study of blood T cell repertoires in COVID-19. Using immunoSEQ multiplex PCR, the repertoire was profiled, and TCRdb retains in-frame clones only, with some absent. The table records roughly 150,000 clones, over 70% of them present only once. Sequencing input: PBMCs or T cells enriched from blood (not recorded which). These receptors came from a man between 65 and 85 years old who had been exposed to COVID-19. Both conserved end residues are part of each CDR3. Fields, in order: clone size, D gene, J gene, V gene, CDR3 DNA, CDR3 protein. D genes are given only for firm matches. Some rows mark clone size as missing; the rest say once, few, many or name a class of expanded clone.

few | NA | TRBJ1-1 | TRBV18 | TGTGCCAGCTCACCGGGACAAGACACTGAAGCTTTCTTT | CASSPGQDTEAFF
NA | TRBD2 | TRBJ2-7 | TRBV7-2 | TGTGCCAGCAGCTTAGAGGGACTAGCGGCGTACGAGCAGTACTTC | CASSLEGLAAYEQYF
NA | TRBD1 | TRBJ1-5 | TRBV7-2 | TGTGCCAGCAGTAGGGACAGGGCAAGTCAGCCCCAGCATTTT | CASSRDRASQPQHF
NA | NA | TRBJ2-5 | TRBV5-1 | TGCGCCAGCAGCTTGGGGTCCAACAATCCCCAAGAGACCCAGTACTTC | CASSLGSNNPQETQYF
NA | TRBD2 | TRBJ2-1 | TRBV3-1/TRBV3-2 | TGTGCCAGCAGCCCGACTAGCGGGGCTTCAAATGAGCAGTTCTTC | CASSPTSGASNEQFF
NA | TRBD1 | TRBJ1-1 | TRBV4-3 | TGCGCCAGCAGCCGGACGACAGGGGGCCTGAATACTGAAGCTTTCTTT | CASSRTTGGLNTEAFF
NA | TRBD1 | TRBJ1-1 | TRBV2 | TGTGCCAGCACAGGACAGGGTGTGACTTTCATCACTGAAGCTTTCTTT | CASTGQGVTFITEAFF
NA | NA | TRBJ1-5 | TRBV15 | TGTGCCACCAGCAATTTCACAGGGTTCAATCAGCCCCAGCATTTT | CATSNFTGFNQPQHF
NA | TRBD2 | TRBJ2-5 | TRBV19 | TGTGCCAGTAGTCCCCTGGGACTAGCGGGATCAAAGACCCAGTACTTC | CASSPLGLAGSKTQYF
NA | TRBD1 | TRBJ2-6 | TRBV4-3 | TGCGCCAGCAGCCAAGATCTTGGGACAGGCGCCTCTGGGGCCAACGTCCTGACTTTC | CASSQDLGTGASGANVLTF
few | NA | TRBJ1-6 | TRBV5-5 | TGTGCCAGCAGGGGAGGCGGCAGGAGCTCCTATAATTCACCCCTCCACTTT | CASRGGGRSSYNSPLHF